This note documents a single T cell receptor (beta chain) sequence. The data were obtained in a study of glioma-infiltrating T cells after dendritic cell vaccination. Time point denoted: after dendritic cell vaccination, including at tumor progression/relapse. Measured with immunoSEQ multiplex PCR; TCRdb has only the in-frame clones, and not every one. The sample includes 99,000 or so clones, almost 90% of them seen just once. V lost 9 bases, J lost 1 base, and 9 bases lay in between. The CDR3 sequence is 12 residues long. Per germline, CDR1 LNHDA and CDR2 SQIVND (reference sequence). The sequencing here drew on blood, taken after dendritic cell vaccination. The TCR sequence derives from a human donor with glioblastoma. This sequence joins TRBV19 and TRBJ1-1; D possibly corresponds to TRBD1 (6 bases). CDR3 DNA: TGTGCCAGCTGGGACAAGAACACTGAAGCTTTCTTT. The encoded protein is CASWDKNTEAFF. Filled out from reference TRBV19 and TRBJ1-1, the complete variable domain reads DGGITQSPKYLFRKEGQNVTLSCEQNLNHDAMYWYRQDPGQGLRLIYYSQIVNDFQKGDIAEGYSVSREKKESFPLTVTSAQKNPTAFYLCASWDKNTEAFFGQGTRLTVV.